One sample yielded the 24 T cell receptor beta chains listed below, sequenced in a study of blood T cell repertoires in COVID-19. The protocol was immunoSEQ multiplex PCR, while the TCRdb copy is restricted to in-frame clones and leaves out a portion. The top ten clones hold around 4.9% of a sample with 90,000 to 95,000 clones, 88% of them seen once. The material sequenced was peripheral blood. The source of these receptors is a woman of 80 years or more with active COVID-19.

The chain couples TRBV9 to TRBJ1-2, with TRBD1 as a possible D gene (5 bases). This CDR3 spans 13 amino acids. Germline V gene lookup returns CDR1 SGDLS and CDR2 YYNGEE. Trimming removed 1 base at V and 8 bases at J, with 12 bases between. CDR3 loop: CASSVPGGWGYTF. The CDR3 DNA reads TGTGCCAGCAGCGTACCCGGGGGTTGGGGCTACACCTTC.

V is TRBV18 and J is TRBJ2-1, with a possible D match to TRBD2 (6 bases). Trimming cost V 3 bases and J 5 bases, with 14 bases left between them. CDR1 and CDR2 from the germline V gene are KGHSH and LQKENI. CDR3 size: 15 residues. CDR3 protein: CASSPGRAGNNEQFF. The DNA of the CDR3 is TGTGCCAGCTCACCGGGGCGGGCGGGAAACAATGAGCAGTTCTTC.

The chain joins TRBV28 to TRBJ2-1; D is ambiguous. V lost 4 bases and J 0 bases, leaving 4 bases between the germline ends. Looked up from germline, CDR1 is MDHEN and CDR2 is SYDVKM. CDR3 length: 13 amino acids. This CDR3 is CASSWSSYNEQFF. The CDR3 coding sequence is TGTGCCAGCAGTTGGAGCTCCTACAATGAGCAGTTCTTC.

The rearrangement joins TRBV29-1 to TRBJ2-2; D may be TRBD2 (6 bases). This CDR3 region has 13 residues. V lost 7 bases and J 4 bases, leaving 13 bases between the germline ends. In germline, CDR1 is SQVTM, CDR2 ANQGSEA. CDR3 DNA sequence: TGCAGCGGCCGACGGGGGAGCACCGGGGAGCTGTTTTTT. This gives the protein CSGRRGSTGELFF.

The rearrangement joins TRBV6-1 to TRBJ2-2, with a weak D call TRBD1 (6 bases). CDR1 and CDR2 from the germline V gene are MNHNS and SASEGT. Between the trimmed V and J ends, which lost 2 bases and 9 bases, there was a span of 16 bases. This CDR3 has 15 amino acids. The CDR3: CASSETGMKIRELFF. The CDR3 nucleotides read TGTGCCAGCAGTGAAACAGGGATGAAGATCCGGGAGCTGTTTTTT.

The J gene is TRBJ1-1, the V gene TRBV18, with a tentative D call TRBD1 (6 bases). CDR3 length: 15 amino acids. V was pared by 2 bases and J by 4 bases, with 14 bases between. CDR1 KGHSH and CDR2 LQKENI come from the germline V gene. In DNA, the CDR3 is TGTGCCAGCTCACCATCTTCAGGGGCCGGCACTGAAGCTTTCTTT. As protein: CASSPSSGAGTEAFF.

Only one count was recorded for this clone. V is TRBV11-2 and J is TRBJ2-7, with 10 positions matching TRBD1. Germline-derived CDR1 and CDR2 are SGHAT and FQNNGV. Trimming cost V 4 bases and J 4 bases; bases outside gene matches: 7. The CDR3 extends over 15 amino acids. CDR3 residues: CASSSRDRGWYEQYF. CDR3 in DNA: TGTGCCAGCAGCTCAAGGGACAGGGGCTGGTACGAGCAGTACTTC. The variable domain in full, completed from reference TRBV11-2 and TRBJ2-7, reads EAGVAQSPRYKIIEKRQSVAFWCNPISGHATLYWYQQILGQGPKLLIQFQNNGVVDDSQLPKDRFSAERLKGVDSTLKIQPAKLEDSAVYLCASSSRDRGWYEQYFGPGTRLTVT.

The chain uses TRBV7-9 and TRBJ2-7; 7 nucleotides line up with TRBD2. Germline CDR1 reads SEHNR; CDR2 reads FQNEAQ (reference sequence). The CDR3 loop spans 12 amino acids. J was trimmed by 5 bases and V by 5 bases; bases with no gene match: 3. The CDR3 coding sequence is TGTGCCAGCAGCCTGGGAGGGGACGAGCAGTACTTC. Translated: CASSLGGDEQYF.

The chain recombines TRBV19 with TRBJ2-3, with TRBD2 matching over 7 bases. The CDR3 length is 14 residues. Germline V gene lookup returns CDR1 LNHDA and CDR2 SQIVND (reference sequence). J lost 3 bases, V lost 5 bases, and 5 bases had no gene match. The CDR3: CASSQAGVTDTQYF. For the CDR3, the DNA is TGTGCCAGTAGTCAGGCGGGAGTGACAGATACGCAGTATTTT.

This clone has just one count. The CDR3 protein is CASSLNPLKLRREDFNEQFF. In DNA, the CDR3 is TGTGCCAGCAGTCTTAACCCCCTGAAGCTAAGGCGGGAAGATTTCAATGAGCAGTTCTTC. The V and J genes are TRBV27 and TRBJ2-1; D is perhaps TRBD2 (6 bases). V was cut by 5 bases and J by 6 bases, with 32 bases left in between. The CDR3 extends over 20 amino acids. CDR1 is MNHEY, CDR2 SMNVEV, per germline (reference sequence).

This sequence joins TRBV27 and TRBJ2-5, with 10 nucleotides matching TRBD2. The junction had 6 bases not matched to a gene; V was cut back by 4 bases and J by 4 bases. Germline CDR1 MNHEY, CDR2 SMNVEV (reference sequence). The CDR3 loop spans 15 amino acids. The CDR3 sequence: CASSSLAGERETQYF. The CDR3 nucleotides read TGTGCCAGCAGTTCTCTAGCGGGAGAAAGAGAGACCCAGTACTTC.

The chain recombines TRBV12-3 or TRBV12-4 with TRBJ2-5; D is unresolved. V gave up 6 bases and J gave up 4 bases, with 12 bases separating them. The CDR3 length is 13 residues. CDR3 region: CASRGWAVETQYF. In nucleotides, the CDR3 is TGTGCCAGCAGGGGTTGGGCCGTAGAGACCCAGTACTTC.

This chain uses TRBV27 with TRBJ2-1, with TRBD2 identical over 8 bases. This CDR3 region has 13 residues. J was trimmed by 9 bases and V by 2 bases; bases with no gene match: 3. In germline, CDR1 is MNHEY, CDR2 SMNVEV (reference sequence). This CDR3 reads CASSLSLAGEQFF. CDR3 sequence (DNA): TGTGCCAGCAGTTTAAGCCTAGCGGGTGAGCAGTTCTTC.

The chain recombines TRBV5-1 with TRBJ2-7, with 9 bases that match TRBD2. The junction had 0 bases not matched to a gene; V was cut back by 2 bases and J by 0 bases. The CDR3 is 14 amino acids. Germline V gene lookup returns CDR1 SGHRS and CDR2 YFSETQ. The CDR3 DNA reads as TGCGCCAGCAGCTTTAGCGGGAGCTCCTACGAGCAGTACTTC. It specifies CASSFSGSSYEQYF.

The chain uses TRBV10-3 and TRBJ1-4; 7 nucleotides align to TRBD1. Trimming cost V 3 bases and J 8 bases; bases outside gene matches: 12. This CDR3 region has 16 residues. Looked up from germline, CDR1 is ENHRY and CDR2 is SYGVKD. CDR3 residues: CAISEEGSDRSEKLFF. The CDR3 nucleotides are TGTGCCATCAGTGAAGAGGGGTCGGACAGGTCGGAAAAACTGTTTTTT.

V gene TRBV5-1 combines with J gene TRBJ2-2; 11 nucleotides match TRBD1. Germline assignment: CDR1 SGHRS and CDR2 YFSETQ. V gave up 4 bases and J gave up 4 bases; unmatched junction bases: 3. The CDR3 length is 15 residues. The CDR3 loop reads CASSPGTGGTGELFF. The CDR3 nucleotides read TGCGCCAGCAGCCCCGGGACAGGGGGCACCGGGGAGCTGTTTTTT.

V is TRBV5-8 and J is TRBJ2-1; TRBD2 aligns across 13 bases. The junction had 6 bases not matched to a gene; V was cut back by 4 bases and J by 8 bases. The CDR3 totals 15 residues. From germline, CDR1 is SGHTS and CDR2 YDEGEE. The CDR3 DNA follows: TGTGCCAGCAGCCTGAGGACTAGCGGGAGACATGAGCAGTTCTTC. Residues: CASSLRTSGRHEQFF.

The V and J genes are TRBV5-1 and TRBJ2-2; a weak D match, TRBD2 (5 bases). Trimming removed 2 bases from V and 4 bases from J, with 9 bases in between. Per the germline V gene, CDR1 is SGHRS and CDR2 is YFSETQ. The CDR3 covers 14 residues. The CDR3 DNA is TGCGCCAGCAGCTTTGCGGGTCGCACCGGGGAGCTGTTTTTT. It codes for CASSFAGRTGELFF.

This clone was seen only once. This chain connects TRBV5-4 to TRBJ2-5; D perhaps matches TRBD2 (5 bases). The CDR3 totals 14 residues. V gave up 3 bases and J gave up 6 bases, with 15 bases separating them. Germline lookup yields CDR1 SGHNT and CDR2 YYREEE (reference sequence). The chain's CDR3 is CASSSPTGLKTQYF. The DNA of the CDR3 is TGTGCCAGCAGCTCCCCCACGGGATTAAAGACCCAGTACTTC.

The rearrangement joins TRBV28 to TRBJ2-7; possibly TRBD2 for D (6 bases). Between the trimmed V and J ends, which lost 6 bases and 1 base, there was a span of 13 bases. The CDR3 consists of 14 residues. Germline assignment: CDR1 MDHEN and CDR2 SYDVKM. The CDR3 loop is CASSPGVGSYEQYF. CDR3 bases: TGTGCCAGCAGCCCGGGGGTTGGATCCTACGAGCAGTACTTC. The entire variable domain, with the rest obtained from reference TRBV28 and TRBJ2-7, is as follows: DVKVTQSSRYLVKRTGEKVFLECVQDMDHENMFWYRQDPGLGLRLIYFSYDVKMKEKGDIPEGYSVSREKKERFSLILESASTNQTSMYLCASSPGVGSYEQYFGPGTRLTVT.

The chain has TRBV7-2 and TRBJ2-5; no clear D gene. This CDR3 spans 13 amino acids. The germline gives CDR1 SGHTA, CDR2 FQGNSA. V lost 6 bases and J 7 bases, leaving 15 bases between the germline ends. For the CDR3, the DNA is TGTGCCAGCAGTGCCCCGTACGGCGGGACCCAGTACTTC. Its protein is CASSAPYGGTQYF.

The chain links TRBV5-4 to TRBJ2-1; 10 bases are a match to TRBD2. Trimming cost V 2 bases and J 5 bases; bases outside gene matches: 4. The V gene's germline CDR1 is SGHNT and CDR2 YYREEE (reference sequence). This CDR3 comprises 15 residues. CDR3 region: CASSFSGRADNEQFF. CDR3 DNA: TGTGCCAGCAGCTTCAGCGGGAGGGCCGACAATGAGCAGTTCTTC.

The count of this clone is one. An end of the junction differs from the germline gene, which may be a read error. The CDR3 nucleotides read TGTGCCAGCAGCCATGAAAGGACTAGCATTTACCACGAGACCCAGTACTTC. Residues: CASSHERTSIYHETQYF. J is TRBJ2-5 and V is TRBV14; 8 bases fit TRBD2. The CDR3 has 17 residues. Germline V lookup: CDR1 SGHDN, CDR2 FVKESK.

The chain combines TRBV5-4 with TRBJ2-1; no clear D. Germline V gene sequence: CDR1 SGHNT, CDR2 YYREEE (reference sequence). V lost 2 bases and J lost 9, with 12 bases in between. The CDR3 totals 13 residues. The CDR3, as DNA: TGTGCCAGCAGCTTCTTAGTTCTTGGTGAGCAGTTCTTC. As protein: CASSFLVLGEQFF.